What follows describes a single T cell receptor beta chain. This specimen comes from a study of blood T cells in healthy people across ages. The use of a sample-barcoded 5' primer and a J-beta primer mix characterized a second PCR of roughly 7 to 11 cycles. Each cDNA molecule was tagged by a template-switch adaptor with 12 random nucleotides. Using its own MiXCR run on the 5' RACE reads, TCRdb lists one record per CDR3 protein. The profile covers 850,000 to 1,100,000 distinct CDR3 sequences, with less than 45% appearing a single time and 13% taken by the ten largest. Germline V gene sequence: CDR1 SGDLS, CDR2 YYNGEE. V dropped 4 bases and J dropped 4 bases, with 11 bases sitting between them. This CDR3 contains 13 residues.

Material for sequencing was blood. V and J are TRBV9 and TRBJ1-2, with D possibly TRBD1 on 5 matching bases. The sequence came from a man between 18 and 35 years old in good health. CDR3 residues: CASSKAGSYGYTF. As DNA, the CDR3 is TGTGCCAGCAGCAAGGCAGGGAGCTATGGCTACACCTTC.